What follows are 23 T cell receptor beta chains derived from one specimen sequenced in a study of identical twins. Via MiXCR, TCRdb re-called the 5' RACE reads, giving one row per CDR3 protein. Of around 370,000 distinct CDR3 sequences listed, around 9% are singletons. Specimen: naive T cells sorted from blood. These receptors were collected from a woman aged 50 to 60 in good health.

This clonotype was observed at least ten times. In nucleotides, the CDR3 is TGCAGCGTTGAAGCGAGGGGCCCGAGTGATACGCAGTATTTT. Translated, it gives CSVEARGPSDTQYF. This sequence joins TRBV29-1 and TRBJ2-3; possibly TRBD1 or TRBD2 for D (5 bases each). The germline V gene encodes CDR1 SQVTM and CDR2 ANQGSEA. The CDR3 covers 14 residues. The V and J ends lost 1 base and 6 bases respectively, with 14 bases between them.

J is TRBJ2-5 and V is TRBV7-9; 8 bases fit TRBD1. V gave up 2 bases and J gave up 5 bases; unmatched junction bases: 7. This CDR3 has 15 residues. From germline, CDR1 is SEHNR and CDR2 FQNEAQ (reference sequence). CDR3: CASSLQRTGGETQYF. DNA for the CDR3: TGTGCCAGCAGCTTACAGCGCACAGGGGGTGAGACCCAGTACTTC.

At least ten counts were recorded for this clonotype. The gene calls are TRBV7-9 and TRBJ1-5, with D uncertain. Looked up from germline, CDR1 is SEHNR and CDR2 is FQNEAQ (reference sequence). Trimming pared 5 bases from V and 5 bases from J, leaving 10 bases between. The CDR3 spans 13 residues. The CDR3: CASSTTHDQPQHF. The CDR3 coding sequence is TGTGCCAGCAGCACCACGCATGATCAGCCCCAGCATTTT.

CDR3 in DNA: TGTGCCAGCAGCTTAGGGGTAAGAACTGAAGCTTTCTTT. Encoded protein: CASSLGVRTEAFF. The J gene is TRBJ1-1, the V gene TRBV7-2; D is unclear. With 1 base removed from V and 5 bases from J, the gap between germline ends came to 8 bases. CDR1 SGHTA and CDR2 FQGNSA come from the germline V gene. The CDR3 has 13 residues.

This clonotype has more than one count but fewer than ten. The chain links TRBV27 to TRBJ2-1, with D maybe TRBD2 (6 bases). This CDR3 is built from 13 residues. V gave up 7 bases and J gave up 7 bases, with 14 bases separating them. Germline V gene sequence: CDR1 MNHEY, CDR2 SMNVEV (reference sequence). The CDR3 region is CASTGGPENEQFF. Here the CDR3 DNA reads TGTGCCAGCACCGGGGGTCCAGAAAATGAGCAGTTCTTC.

This clonotype was detected a few times. The chain employs TRBV4-2 and TRBJ2-2; a weak D match, TRBD2 (6 bases). CDR1 and CDR2 (germline): LGHNA, YNFKEQ. Trimming took 8 bases from V and 4 from J, leaving 17 bases between them. CDR3 length equals 15 residues. CDR3 DNA: TGTGCCAGCCAAGGGACTTCCCGGGGCACCGGGGAGCTGTTTTTT. Translated, it gives CASQGTSRGTGELFF.

This clonotype has ten or more counts. The chain is built from TRBV12-3 or TRBV12-4 and TRBJ2-7; D not certain. CDR3 length: 13 amino acids. The germline V and J ends were trimmed by 1 base and 2 bases, with 6 bases remaining between them. Written as DNA, the CDR3 is TGTGCCAGCAGTTTAGGAGCCACCTACGAGCAGTACTTC. Amino acids: CASSLGATYEQYF.

This chain links TRBV28 with TRBJ2-7, with a tentative D call TRBD2 (5 bases). The germline CDR1 and CDR2 sequences are MDHEN and SYDVKM. This CDR3 has 12 amino acids. V lost 1 base, J lost 5 bases, and 6 bases lay in between. The CDR3 sequence: CASSLSRDEQYF. The CDR3 DNA reads TGTGCCAGCAGTTTATCGCGGGACGAGCAGTACTTC.

This clonotype has more than one count but fewer than ten. This sequence joins TRBV6-5 and TRBJ2-5, with TRBD1 as a possible D gene (5 bases). This CDR3 spans 15 amino acids. CDR1 and CDR2 (germline): MNHEY, SVGAGI. Trimming took 2 bases from V and 5 from J, leaving 15 bases between them. The DNA for the CDR3 is TGTGCCAGCAGTTACGGGTCAGACAGACAGGAGACCCAGTACTTC. Translating gives CASSYGSDRQETQYF.

This clonotype turned up a few times. The rearrangement joins TRBV7-2 to TRBJ1-1; 7 nucleotides match TRBD1. The length of the CDR3 is 13 residues. V shed 5 bases and J 4 bases; nucleotides not matched to a gene: 4. Germline CDR1 is SGHTA and CDR2 is FQGNSA. CDR3 loop: CASSGDSFTEAFF. The DNA of the CDR3 is TGTGCCAGCAGCGGGGACAGCTTCACTGAAGCTTTCTTT.

This clonotype was observed a handful of times. The chain carries TRBV6-6 and TRBJ2-6, with D uncertain. V was pared by 7 bases and J by 1 base, with 14 bases between. Germline loops: CDR1 MNHNY, CDR2 SVGAGI (reference sequence). This CDR3 contains 16 residues. CDR3 region: CASKSLAVSGANVLTF. In DNA form, the CDR3 reads TGTGCCAGCAAAAGTTTGGCGGTTTCTGGGGCCAACGTCCTGACTTTC.

The CDR3 DNA reads TGCGCCAGCATAGGGAGGGCCGGGGGTAATGAGCAGTTCTTC. It yields the protein CASIGRAGGNEQFF. The chain employs TRBV10-2 and TRBJ2-1, with 7 bases matching TRBD2. CDR1 is WSHSY, CDR2 SAAADI, per germline. Trimming removed 7 bases from V and 7 bases from J; junction bases left unmatched: 10. The CDR3 totals 14 residues.

The chain uses TRBV29-1 and TRBJ2-1, with 9 nucleotides matching TRBD2. Trimming removed 3 bases from V and 3 bases from J; junction bases left unmatched: 3. CDR3 size: 14 residues. Germline CDR1 and CDR2: SQVTM and ANQGSEA. CDR3 amino acids: CSVDPLAGYNEQFF. The CDR3 coding sequence is TGCAGCGTTGACCCACTAGCGGGCTACAATGAGCAGTTCTTC.

The chain's CDR3 is CSARVATSGVNYGYTF. The CDR3 coding sequence is TGCAGTGCTAGAGTCGCGACAAGCGGGGTTAACTATGGCTACACCTTC. The chain joins TRBV20-1 to TRBJ1-2; D gene uncertain. V was shortened by 1 base and J by 1 base, with 16 bases between the two germline ends. Germline V gives CDR1 DFQATT, CDR2 SNEGSKA (reference sequence). The CDR3 is 16 residues long.

In DNA, the CDR3 is TGTGCCACCAGTGAACCGTTTACCGGGGAGCTGTTTTTT. Its translation: CATSEPFTGELFF. V is TRBV24-1 and J is TRBJ2-2; no firm D call. CDR1 KGHDR and CDR2 SFDVKD come from the germline V gene. Trimming removed 4 bases from V and 5 bases from J, with 7 bases in between. The CDR3 runs 13 residues.

The V call is TRBV6-1, the J call TRBJ2-7; D may be TRBD1 (5 bases). V was shortened by 6 bases and J by 0 bases, with 12 bases between the two germline ends. Germline assignment: CDR1 MNHNS and CDR2 SASEGT. The CDR3 covers 14 residues. The CDR3 DNA is TGTGCCAGCAGCCCGACAGAATACTCCTACGAGCAGTACTTC. Translating it yields CASSPTEYSYEQYF.

The chain links TRBV20-1 to TRBJ2-1, with 8 bases matching TRBD2. The CDR3 loop spans 14 amino acids. CDR1 and CDR2 (germline): DFQATT, SNEGSKA (reference sequence). V was pared by 6 bases and J by 8 bases, with 12 bases of the junction left unmatched. The CDR3 DNA is TGCAGTGCGAGCGTTGGACGAGCGGGAGATGAGCAGTTCTTC. Residues: CSASVGRAGDEQFF.

This clonotype occurred many times. The chain couples TRBV12-3 or TRBV12-4 to TRBJ1-4; unclear D gene. Trimming took off 5 bases at V and 0 bases at J, with 7 bases between the two ends. The CDR3 covers 14 residues. CDR3: CASSITATNEKLFF. In nucleotides, the CDR3 is TGTGCCAGCAGTATCACCGCAACTAATGAAAAACTGTTTTTT.

This chain joins TRBV18 and TRBJ2-1; 12 bases match TRBD1. V shed 3 bases, J shed 7 bases, and the junction held 4 bases outside the gene matches. The CDR3 is 15 residues long. The V gene's germline CDR1 is KGHSH and CDR2 LQKENI. DNA for the CDR3: TGTGCCAGCTCACCGGGACAGGGGGCTATTAATGAGCAGTTCTTC. Protein product: CASSPGQGAINEQFF.

This clonotype came up a few times. V usage is TRBV5-1 and J usage is TRBJ1-1, with 9 bases aligning to TRBD1. Germline trimming cut 4 bases from V and 4 bases from J; bases unmatched to any gene: 8. Per the germline V gene, CDR1 is SGHRS and CDR2 is YFSETQ. CDR3 size: 15 residues. CDR3 sequence: CASSPRTGDSTEAFF. DNA for the CDR3: TGCGCCAGCAGCCCCCGGACAGGGGACAGCACTGAAGCTTTCTTT.

This clonotype was picked up many times. The chain recombines TRBV15 with TRBJ1-3, with D possibly being TRBD1 (6 bases). The CDR3 spans 13 residues. Germline CDR1 reads LNHNV; CDR2 reads YYDKDF (reference sequence). The ends were cut back, 9 bases at V and 2 bases at J, with 11 bases in the middle. CDR3: CATSTGTGNTIYF. The CDR3 coding sequence is TGTGCCACTTCAACAGGGACTGGAAACACCATATATTTT.

This clonotype was found a few times. The V call is TRBV12-3 or TRBV12-4, the J call TRBJ1-2, with 10 bases aligning to TRBD1. The CDR3 extends over 15 amino acids. V was pared by 0 bases and J by 7 bases, with 5 bases of the junction left unmatched. CDR3 nucleotide sequence: TGTGCCAGCAGTTTAGCGGGACAGGGGAATCGTGGCTACACCTTC. Translation: CASSLAGQGNRGYTF.

This chain joins TRBV28 and TRBJ2-7; TRBD2 matches at 7 bases. After removal of 3 bases from V and 2 bases from J, the junction contained 4 bases not matched to a gene. The CDR3 has 14 amino acids. The V gene's germline CDR1 is MDHEN and CDR2 SYDVKM. In nucleotides, the CDR3 is TGTGCCAGCAGTTTGGGAGGGACGCCCTACGAGCAGTACTTC. Its protein product is CASSLGGTPYEQYF.